This TCR beta chain was recovered during a study of cytomegalovirus exposure and HLA in healthy donors. For the study at large: Samples from HLA-typed donors yielded about 85 million unique TCRs in an early data release. Among several hundred genotyped donors, more than 65% fell in the Caucasian-associated ancestry cluster.

Primers: 60 Vbeta forward and 13 Jbeta reverse. The data were produced by immunoSEQ multiplex PCR, yet TCRdb's version contains in-frame clones alone and is incomplete. Among about 160,000 clones listed, 60% to 80% were seen once. V was clipped by 2 bases and J by 0 bases, with 10 bases between them. The CDR3 has 15 amino acids. Germline V gene data show CDR1 as KGHSH and CDR2 as LQKENI. This chain joins TRBV18 and TRBJ1-1; D perhaps matches TRBD1 (5 bases). The specimen was PBMCs. The TCR originated in a woman in her forties or fifties in good health and CMV-seropositive. CDR3 nucleotide sequence: TGTGCCAGCTCACCAAGACAGAAGATGAACACTGAAGCTTTCTTT. Its translation is CASSPRQKMNTEAFF. Based on the CDR3 plus reference TRBV18 and TRBJ1-1, the full variable domain is NAGVMQNPRHLVRRRGQEARLRCSPMKGHSHVYWYRQLPEEGLKFMVYLQKENIIDESGMPKERFSAEFPKEGPSILRIQQVVRGDSAAYFCASSPRQKMNTEAFFGQGTRLTVV.